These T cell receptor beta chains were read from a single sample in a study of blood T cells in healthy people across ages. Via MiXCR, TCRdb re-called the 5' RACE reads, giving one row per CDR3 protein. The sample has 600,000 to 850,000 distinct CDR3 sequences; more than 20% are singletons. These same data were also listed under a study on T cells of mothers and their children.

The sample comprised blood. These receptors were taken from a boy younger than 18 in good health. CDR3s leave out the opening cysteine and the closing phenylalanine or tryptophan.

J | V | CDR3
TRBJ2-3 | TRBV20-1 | SARTGRSTDTQY
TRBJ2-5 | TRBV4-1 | ASSQDGSVQETQY
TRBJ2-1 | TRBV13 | ASKDSGTGGRSGQF
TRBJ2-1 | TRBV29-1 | SLTRGNSDGEQF
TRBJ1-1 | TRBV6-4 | ASYRDGGFGAEAF
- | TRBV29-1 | SVEDGGPSGRGQF
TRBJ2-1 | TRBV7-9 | ASSSPALAGGPSNEQF
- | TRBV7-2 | ASSLGSGGPSNEQF
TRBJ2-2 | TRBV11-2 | ASSLFGRGLAGTGELF
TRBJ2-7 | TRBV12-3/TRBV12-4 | ASSLARGYEQY
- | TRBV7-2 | ASSPPTGRHEQY
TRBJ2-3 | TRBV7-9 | ASSSTGRRTDTQY
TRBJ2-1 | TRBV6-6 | ASSYFTPSSYNEQF
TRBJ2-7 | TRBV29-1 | SVEGQAAYEQY
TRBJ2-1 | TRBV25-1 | ASSSSEAKQF
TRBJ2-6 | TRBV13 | ASSLTGISPVLT
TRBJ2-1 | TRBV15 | ATSLGTSGVGEQF
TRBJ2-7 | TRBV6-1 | ASSEGPLLSYEQY
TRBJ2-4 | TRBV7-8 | ASSPPGQALAENIQY
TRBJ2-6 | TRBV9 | ASSVAGQGSGANVLT
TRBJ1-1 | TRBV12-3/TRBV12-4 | ASSLMGQGQMNTEAF
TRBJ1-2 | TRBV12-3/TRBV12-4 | ASPNSFPDYGYT
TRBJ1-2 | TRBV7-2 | ASSLDRDHYGYT
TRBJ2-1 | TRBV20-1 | SARGYSSGRTNNEQF
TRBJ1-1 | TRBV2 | ASSLQGPPTEAF
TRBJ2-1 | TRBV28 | ASSPGTQGVDEQF
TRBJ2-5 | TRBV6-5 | ASSYALISGGSETQY
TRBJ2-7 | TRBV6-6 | ASSYPIGGPYEQY
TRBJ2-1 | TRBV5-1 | ASSSPGGPSNEQF